This T cell receptor beta chain was profiled in a study of shared clonotypes between healthy human individuals. Study summary: There were three CD4 naive, three CD4 memory, two CD8 naive and one CD8 memory plates per donor.

Donors, healthy HIV-negative adults, lacked recent acute infections or vaccinations. The germline gives CDR1 DFQATT, CDR2 SNEGSKA (reference sequence). Trimming removed 2 bases at V and 6 bases at J, with 2 bases between. The CDR3 spans 10 residues. Profiling relied on immunoSEQ multiplex PCR, and the TCRdb table lists in-frame clones only, not all of them. Among approximately 350,000 clones listed, under 80% were seen once. The receptor was derived from a man aged 25 to 40 in good health. This sequence joins TRBV20-1 and TRBJ2-1; D unresolved. Sequencing was carried out using memory CD4+ T cells sorted from blood. This sample's subset: CD45RA-negative fraction. The CDR3 DNA reads as TGCAGTGCTAGATTCAATGAGCAGTTCTTC. Protein: CSARFNEQFF.